The entry below describes one T cell receptor (beta chain). Its antigen is as yet unknown. This record belongs to a study of cytomegalovirus exposure and HLA in healthy donors. General study results and limits: Compared with the roughly 670-donor mean, an Asian-associated ancestry cluster reportedly had fewer N-insertions, according to a later analysis. Diagnosis of cytomegalovirus status made by the classifier reportedly showed high specificity and sensitivity.

The CDR3 loop spans 14 amino acids. Unmatched junction bases numbered 5, after V lost 7 bases and J lost 5 bases. Per germline, CDR1 LNHDA and CDR2 SQIVND (reference sequence). PCR was performed using 60 Vbeta and 13 Jbeta primers. The data were produced by immunoSEQ multiplex PCR, yet TCRdb's version contains in-frame clones alone and is incomplete. Among about 83,000 clones listed, about 79% were seen once. This receptor was taken from a man younger than 30 in good health and CMV-seropositive. This sequence joins TRBV19 and TRBJ2-4; 10 bases map to TRBD2. Material for sequencing was PBMCs. CDR3 DNA sequence: TGTGCCAGTACCCATGGGACTAGCGAAAACATTCAGTACTTC. The encoded protein is CASTHGTSENIQYF.